Listed below are T cell receptor beta chains from one sample, sequenced in a study of T-cell memory formation after mild COVID-19. TCRdb re-derived calls from the 5' RACE reads in MiXCR, one entry per CDR3 protein. Here the sample spans 35,000 to 55,000 distinct CDR3 sequences, 9.5% being singletons. The sequenced sample was PBMCs or a T cell subset sorted from them (not recorded which). The source of these receptors is an adult woman who had mild COVID-19 (a few samples of this study predate the infection). Cell type and time point are not known. CDR3s include the opening cysteine and the closing phenylalanine or tryptophan. D genes are given only for firm matches. Clone sizes are given selectively: once, few, many, or a class where the clone is expanded.

j_call v_call cdr3_length clone_size d_call cdr3_aa cdr3_nt
TRBJ1-4 TRBV12-3/TRBV12-4 13 few NA CASSDFRGEKLFF TGTGCCAGCAGCGACTTCCGGGGGGAAAAACTGTTTTTT
TRBJ2-2 TRBV6-1 16 NA TRBD1 CASPSWGTGSTGELFF TGTGCCAGCCCCTCATGGGGGACAGGGAGTACCGGGGAGCTGTTTTTT
TRBJ2-5 TRBV21-1 18 few NA CASILIWVASHIPETQYF TGTGCCAGCATCCTCATCTGGGTAGCCTCCCATATACCAGAGACCCAGTACTTC
TRBJ2-1 TRBV7-9 12 NA NA CASSLGRNEQFF TGTGCCAGCAGCTTAGGTCGGAATGAGCAGTTCTTC
TRBJ2-3 TRBV5-1 17 many TRBD2 CASSLGLAGASTDTQYF TGCGCCAGCAGCCTGGGACTAGCGGGAGCTAGCACAGATACGCAGTATTTT
TRBJ2-7 TRBV5-1 16 few NA CASTPMGGGASYEQYF TGCGCCAGCACCCCAATGGGAGGGGGGGCGTCGTACGAGCAGTACTTC
TRBJ2-2 TRBV3-1 16 NA NA CASSQLGGFGTGELFF TGTGCCAGCAGCCAGTTAGGAGGGTTTGGGACCGGGGAGCTGTTTTTT
TRBJ2-5 TRBV7-2 18 few TRBD2 CASSLVALAVKNQETQYF TGTGCCAGCAGCTTAGTAGCGCTAGCGGTCAAAAATCAGGAGACCCAGTACTTC
TRBJ2-5 TRBV30 15 NA TRBD2 CASRLAGASQETQYF TGTGCCTCAAGACTAGCGGGAGCCTCCCAAGAGACCCAGTACTTC
TRBJ2-3 TRBV5-1 17 few TRBD2 CASSRIPGLASSDTQYF TGCGCCAGCAGCCGAATCCCGGGACTAGCGAGTTCAGATACGCAGTATTTT
TRBJ1-1 TRBV29-1 15 many TRBD1 CSALVRGHWSTEAFF TGCAGCGCTCTCGTGAGGGGGCACTGGTCCACTGAAGCTTTCTTT
TRBJ2-1 TRBV5-1 17 NA TRBD2 CASSRETSGSTYNEQFF TGCGCCAGCAGCCGGGAGACTAGCGGGAGTACCTACAATGAGCAGTTCTTC
TRBJ2-1 TRBV24-1 14 many TRBD1 CATSERTGVNEQFF TGTGCCACCAGTGAACGGACAGGGGTCAATGAGCAGTTCTTC
TRBJ2-5 TRBV7-2 14 many NA CASSRYAMGETQYF TGTGCCAGCAGCCGTTACGCGATGGGAGAGACCCAGTACTTC
TRBJ1-3 TRBV6-5 17 NA NA CASRSLRSLSSGNTIYF TGTGCCAGCAGGAGTCTAAGGAGCCTTTCCTCTGGAAACACCATATATTTT
TRBJ1-1 TRBV30 19 NA NA CAWSRSGAGGAFYDTEAFF TGTGCCTGGAGCCGGTCCGGTGCGGGGGGCGCGTTTTACGACACTGAAGCTTTCTTT
TRBJ2-5 TRBV14 13 few NA CASSRTYQETQYF TGTGCCAGCAGCCGGACGTACCAAGAGACCCAGTACTTC
TRBJ2-5 TRBV7-6 14 NA NA CASINPGSEETQYF TGTGCCAGCATCAATCCGGGTTCCGAAGAGACCCAGTACTTC
TRBJ2-7 TRBV27 17 medium-sized TRBD2 CASSQKSLGLADYEQYF TGTGCCAGCAGCCAAAAGTCTCTGGGACTAGCGGACTACGAGCAGTACTTC
TRBJ2-4 TRBV6-5 14 many TRBD1 CASSQRDRVNIQYF TGTGCCAGCAGTCAACGAGACAGGGTAAACATTCAGTACTTC
TRBJ2-7 TRBV12-3/TRBV12-4 15 many TRBD1 CASSPRTGPEYEQYF TGTGCCAGCAGTCCTCGGACAGGACCAGAATACGAGCAGTACTTC
TRBJ1-1 TRBV7-6 14 few NA CASSQPGFNTEAFF TGTGCCAGCAGCCAACCGGGTTTCAACACTGAAGCTTTCTTT
TRBJ2-3 TRBV7-9 13 few NA CAPDPLSTDTQYF TGTGCCCCGGATCCGTTAAGCACAGATACGCAGTATTTT
TRBJ2-7 TRBV14 14 few NA CASSPQRGSYEQYF TGTGCCAGCAGCCCTCAAAGGGGGTCCTACGAGCAGTACTTC
TRBJ1-1 TRBV10-3 13 NA TRBD1 CAIRDSMNTEAFF TGTGCCATCCGGGACAGTATGAACACTGAAGCTTTCTTT
TRBJ2-5 TRBV5-1 15 NA NA CASSSGQFREETQYF TGCGCCAGCAGCAGCGGACAGTTTAGGGAAGAGACCCAGTACTTC